These 29 T cell receptor beta chains originate from one sample sequenced in a study of blood T cells in healthy people across ages. It was with a sample-barcoded 5' primer and a J-beta primer mix that a second PCR of roughly 7 to 11 cycles was run. In TCRdb, the 5' RACE reads were re-called with MiXCR into one record per CDR3 protein. In the table there are approximately 800,000 distinct CDR3 sequences, more than 55% of which are singletons. The specimen sequenced was blood. Receptors originate from a man aged 40-49 years in good health.

This chain uses TRBV20-1 with TRBJ1-1, with 7 bases identical to TRBD1. The V and J ends lost 0 bases and 2 bases, in that order; junction bases with no gene match: 6. Looked up from germline, CDR1 is DFQATT and CDR2 is SNEGSKA (reference sequence). There are 15 residues in the CDR3. This CDR3 reads CSARERQGYNTEAFF. The CDR3 DNA reads TGCAGTGCTAGAGAACGACAGGGCTATAACACTGAAGCTTTCTTT.

This clonotype was recorded many times. V is TRBV7-9 and J is TRBJ2-6; D remains unclear. Germline V gene sequence: CDR1 SEHNR, CDR2 FQNEAQ (reference sequence). V lost 5 bases and J lost 3, with 11 bases in between. The CDR3 is 15 residues long. The CDR3 reads CASSHSTSGANVLTF. The CDR3 region has the DNA TGTGCCAGCAGCCATTCAACGAGTGGGGCCAACGTCCTGACTTTC.

J is TRBJ2-3 and V is TRBV12-3 or TRBV12-4; weak D call: TRBD2 (5 bases). V lost 5 bases, J lost 6 bases, and 18 bases lay in between. This CDR3 is 15 amino acids long. The CDR3 loop is CASSMGRAVMDTQYF. The CDR3 DNA is TGTGCCAGCAGTATGGGAAGAGCGGTAATGGATACGCAGTATTTT.

The chain combines TRBV11-1 with TRBJ1-4; D is possibly TRBD1 (5 bases). Germline lookup yields CDR1 SGHAT and CDR2 FQDESV (reference sequence). V shed 1 base and J shed 4 bases, with 10 bases lying between them. The CDR3 runs 15 residues. The CDR3 loop reads CASSLGGGNNEKLFF. The CDR3, as DNA: TGTGCCAGCAGCTTAGGGGGCGGGAATAATGAAAAACTGTTTTTT.

The CDR3 loop reads CASSEPGQGTKGPQHF. CDR3 in DNA: TGTGCCAGCAGTGAACCGGGACAGGGGACCAAGGGGCCCCAGCATTTT. The V and J genes are TRBV28 and TRBJ1-5, with TRBD1 matching over 10 bases. Germline CDR1 and CDR2: MDHEN and SYDVKM. CDR3 length: 16 amino acids. The V gene end was trimmed by 5 bases and the J gene end by 9 bases; junction bases not matched to a gene: 13.

V gene TRBV5-1 combines with J gene TRBJ2-3; TRBD1 matches 7 bases. Germline V gene lookup returns CDR1 SGHRS and CDR2 YFSETQ. Unmatched junction bases numbered 8, after V lost 4 bases and J lost 0 bases. The CDR3 is 16 residues long. The DNA for the CDR3 is TGCGCCAGCAGCGTCCAGACAGGGAGTAGCACAGATACGCAGTATTTT. Protein sequence: CASSVQTGSSTDTQYF.

V usage is TRBV20-1 and J usage is TRBJ2-3; 8 positions agree with TRBD1. CDR3 length: 14 amino acids. The V and J ends lost 5 bases and 6 bases, in that order; junction bases with no gene match: 10. The germline gives CDR1 DFQATT, CDR2 SNEGSKA (reference sequence). As DNA, the CDR3 is TGCAGTGCTTCCCGCCAGGGGGCTGGTGATACGCAGTATTTT. This encodes CSASRQGAGDTQYF.

This chain uses TRBV5-1 with TRBJ1-3; no clear D gene. Trimming took off 4 bases at V and 4 bases at J, with 9 bases between the two ends. This CDR3 spans 13 amino acids. CDR1 and CDR2 from the germline V gene are SGHRS and YFSETQ. The chain's CDR3 is CASSPLSGNTIYF. For the CDR3, the DNA is TGCGCCAGCAGCCCCTTGTCCGGAAACACCATATATTTT.

This clonotype has more than one count but fewer than ten. V gene TRBV12-3 or TRBV12-4 combines with J gene TRBJ1-6; D call uncertain. Between the trimmed V and J ends, which lost 4 bases and 8 bases, there was a span of 6 bases. The CDR3 is made up of 12 amino acids. CDR3 residues: CASSYVDSPLHF. DNA for the CDR3: TGTGCCAGCAGTTATGTGGATTCACCCCTCCACTTT.

The rearrangement links TRBV12-3 or TRBV12-4 to TRBJ2-5, with a possible D match to TRBD2 (5 bases). Trimming took off 3 bases at V and 5 bases at J, with 19 bases between the two ends. The CDR3 runs to 16 residues. As DNA, the CDR3 is TGTGCCAGCAGTTTTTCCCGGGGTGGTTACGGGGAGACCCAGTACTTC. Its translation: CASSFSRGGYGETQYF.

This clonotype was recorded a few times. The V gene is TRBV6-1, the J gene TRBJ1-4; D gene ambiguous. V gave up 6 bases and J gave up 0 bases, with 23 bases separating them. The CDR3 sequence is 19 residues long. From germline, CDR1 is MNHNS and CDR2 SASEGT. This CDR3 reads CASSRAHQRPLATNEKLFF. The DNA of the CDR3 is TGTGCCAGCAGCCGGGCTCACCAACGCCCACTTGCAACTAATGAAAAACTGTTTTTT.

This chain joins TRBV11-2 and TRBJ2-7; D gene uncertain. V lost 0 bases and J 0 bases, leaving 9 bases between the germline ends. Germline V gene sequence: CDR1 SGHAT, CDR2 FQNNGV. The CDR3 covers 15 residues. The DNA for the CDR3 is TGTGCCAGCAGCTTAGATGCTCAGAGCTCCTACGAGCAGTACTTC. Protein: CASSLDAQSSYEQYF.

V gene TRBV6-2 or TRBV6-3 combines with J gene TRBJ1-1; D unresolved. With 7 bases removed from V and 1 base from J, the gap between germline ends came to 4 bases. Germline lookup yields CDR1 MNHEY and CDR2 SVGEGT. CDR3 length: 11 residues. For the CDR3, the DNA is TGTGCCAGCAATCAGAACACTGAAGCTTTCTTT. Amino acid sequence: CASNQNTEAFF.

This chain links TRBV9 with TRBJ2-1; TRBD2 aligns across 8 bases. Trimming removed 2 bases from V and 7 bases from J; junction bases left unmatched: 5. The CDR3 is 14 amino acids. The germline gives CDR1 SGDLS, CDR2 YYNGEE. Written as DNA, the CDR3 is TGTGCCAGCAGCGTGGTAGCGGGAAGTAATGAGCAGTTCTTC. It is translated as CASSVVAGSNEQFF. The variable domain in full, completed from reference TRBV9 and TRBJ2-1, reads DSGVTQTPKHLITATGQRVTLRCSPRSGDLSVYWYQQSLDQGLQFLIQYYNGEERAKGNILERFSAQQFPDLHSELNLSSLELGDSALYFCASSVVAGSNEQFFGPGTRLTVL.

In its sample, this clonotype was seen a few times. This chain links TRBV4-3 with TRBJ2-4; tentative D call: TRBD2 (6 bases). V shed 1 base and J shed 1 base, with 26 bases lying between them. The CDR3 length is 21 residues. In germline, CDR1 is LGHNA, CDR2 YSLEER. CDR3 DNA: TGCGCCAGCAGCCAAGTCTGGGAAGGGCGGTCCCGGGGGTTGGCCAAAAACATTCAGTACTTC. Translating gives CASSQVWEGRSRGLAKNIQYF.

Turning to this clonotype: Since a much larger clone is just one base distant, this may be a read error. The chain uses TRBV29-1 and TRBJ2-7; 8 bases align to TRBD2. With 5 bases clipped from V and 7 bases from J, the junction kept 10 bases outside the gene matches. This CDR3 has 13 residues. Germline loops: CDR1 SQVTM, CDR2 ANQGSEA. CDR3 loop: CSVMKREWDEQYF. CDR3 DNA sequence: TGCAGCGTTATGAAGCGGGAGTGGGATGAGCAGTACTTC.

The chain links TRBV20-1 to TRBJ2-1, with 11 bases identical to TRBD2. The tail of the sequence fits TRBJ2-7 better, so the J call may be wrong. Per the germline V gene, CDR1 is DFQATT and CDR2 is SNEGSKA (reference sequence). The CDR3 is 19 residues long. The DNA of the CDR3 is TGCAGTGCTAGAGCGTCTGTTCTACTAGCGGGAGATCTCTACAATGAGCAGTACTTC. Protein sequence: CSARASVLLAGDLYNEQYF.

The rearrangement links TRBV5-4 to TRBJ1-2; unclear D gene. The V gene's germline CDR1 is SGHNT and CDR2 YYREEE (reference sequence). This CDR3 is built from 13 residues. V was trimmed by 10 bases and J by 0 bases, leaving 13 bases between them. The CDR3 DNA follows: TGTGCCTGCACGGCAACGGCTAACTATGGCTACACCTTC. It codes for CACTATANYGYTF.

This sequence joins TRBV27 and TRBJ2-7; 7 nucleotides match TRBD1. This CDR3 is 16 amino acids long. Trimming at V came to 7 bases and at J to 7 bases, leaving 19 bases not matched to a gene. CDR1 MNHEY and CDR2 SMNVEV come from the germline V gene (reference sequence). The CDR3 spells CASKPMWGTVTWEQYF. CDR3 DNA: TGTGCCAGCAAACCCATGTGGGGGACAGTCACTTGGGAGCAGTACTTC.

In this sample, this clonotype turned up a few times. The V call is TRBV28, the J call TRBJ2-7; 7 bases map to TRBD1. Germline lookup yields CDR1 MDHEN and CDR2 SYDVKM. V shed 6 bases, J shed 2 bases, and the junction held 7 bases outside the gene matches. CDR3 length equals 14 residues. As DNA, the CDR3 is TGTGCCAGCAGCCCTTTGGACAGGACCTACGAGCAGTACTTC. Amino acids: CASSPLDRTYEQYF. The full variable domain, with the rest looked up from reference TRBV28 and TRBJ2-7, is DVKVTQSSRYLVKRTGEKVFLECVQDMDHENMFWYRQDPGLGLRLIYFSYDVKMKEKGDIPEGYSVSREKKERFSLILESASTNQTSMYLCASSPLDRTYEQYFGPGTRLTVT.

This clonotype was detected ten times or more. V is TRBV29-1 and J is TRBJ2-7, with a weak D call TRBD2 (5 bases). The CDR3 has 11 amino acids. The germline V and J ends were trimmed by 2 bases and 4 bases, with 6 bases remaining between them. Germline CDR1 reads SQVTM; CDR2 reads ANQGSEA. The CDR3: CSVERGYEQYF. In DNA form, the CDR3 reads TGCAGCGTTGAAAGAGGGTACGAGCAGTACTTC.

This clonotype was observed a handful of times. This rearrangement joins TRBV4-3 to TRBJ2-7; D unresolved. Germline V gene sequence: CDR1 LGHNA, CDR2 YSLEER. Trimming stripped 0 bases from V and 0 bases from J, with 9 bases between. This CDR3 region has 15 residues. The chain's CDR3 is CASSQDLSASYEQYF. In nucleotides, the CDR3 is TGCGCCAGCAGCCAAGATCTGTCAGCCTCCTACGAGCAGTACTTC.

Only one count was recorded for this clonotype. The chain's CDR3 is CASSYGTQGAEKLFF. In DNA form, the CDR3 reads TGCGCCAGCAGCTACGGGACCCAGGGGGCTGAAAAACTGTTTTTT. This sequence joins TRBV5-1 and TRBJ1-4; 8 bases fit TRBD1. The germline V gene encodes CDR1 SGHRS and CDR2 YFSETQ. This CDR3 contains 15 residues. The V and J ends lost 3 bases and 7 bases, in that order; junction bases with no gene match: 8.

The chain links TRBV9 to TRBJ2-1; D ambiguous. CDR1 and CDR2 from the germline V gene are SGDLS and YYNGEE. V was pared by 0 bases and J by 6 bases, with 10 bases between. There are 14 residues in the CDR3. The CDR3 bases are TGTGCCAGCAGCGTAGAAGGGTTGGTCAATGAGCAGTTCTTC. Residues: CASSVEGLVNEQFF. Combining the CDR3 with reference TRBV9 and TRBJ2-1 gives the whole variable domain DSGVTQTPKHLITATGQRVTLRCSPRSGDLSVYWYQQSLDQGLQFLIQYYNGEERAKGNILERFSAQQFPDLHSELNLSSLELGDSALYFCASSVEGLVNEQFFGPGTRLTVL.

This clonotype was observed at least ten times. CDR3 amino acids: CASSARSRGVYIILFF. In DNA, the CDR3 is TGTGCCAGCAGCGCGAGATCTAGAGGGGTTTATATTATACTGTTTTTT. The chain combines TRBV7-8 with TRBJ1-4; perhaps TRBD1 as D (5 bases). V lost 5 bases and J lost 13, with 26 bases in between. The CDR3 is 16 amino acids. Per the germline V gene, CDR1 is SGHVS and CDR2 is FQNEAQ.

This clonotype was seen only a few times. The chain recombines TRBV20-1 with TRBJ1-5, with 7 positions matching TRBD1. The J segment lost 3 bases and the V segment lost 7 bases, leaving 12 bases of the junction unmatched. The CDR3 is 15 amino acids. CDR1 DFQATT and CDR2 SNEGSKA come from the germline V gene (reference sequence). The CDR3, as DNA: TGCAGTGTGTCAAGGGGGCAGGGGATCAATCAGCCCCAGCATTTT. As protein: CSVSRGQGINQPQHF.

The chain joins TRBV7-9 to TRBJ2-1, with D possibly TRBD2 on 5 matching bases. Germline V gene data show CDR1 as SEHNR and CDR2 as FQNEAQ (reference sequence). Trimming took off 2 bases at V and 5 bases at J, with 16 bases between the two ends. This CDR3 comprises 16 residues. The CDR3 DNA is TGTGCCAGCAGCTTATTACTAGGGAAAAGAAACAATGAGCAGTTCTTC. It encodes CASSLLLGKRNNEQFF.

The rearrangement links TRBV20-1 to TRBJ2-3; D is uncertain. The V and J ends lost 6 bases and 1 base respectively, with 17 bases between them. The CDR3 consists of 15 residues. The germline gives CDR1 DFQATT, CDR2 SNEGSKA (reference sequence). The CDR3 region is CSAPSNSRGTDTQYF. CDR3 DNA sequence: TGCAGTGCCCCCTCTAATTCCCGCGGCACAGATACGCAGTATTTT.

The chain has TRBV20-1 and TRBJ2-7; TRBD1 matches at 8 bases. The CDR3 totals 12 residues. Germline CDR1 DFQATT, CDR2 SNEGSKA (reference sequence). The V and J ends lost 6 bases and 5 bases, in that order; junction bases with no gene match: 6. The DNA for the CDR3 is TGCAGTGCGCAAGGACAGGGCGACGAGCAGTACTTC. It codes for CSAQGQGDEQYF.